The sequence of this T cell receptor beta chain was determined in a study of CD8 T cells in ankylosing spondylitis (TCRdb year 2017). For the study in its entirety: To find TCR variants linked to disease, the study profiled T cell receptor beta repertoires in ankylosing spondylitis patients and healthy donors. Samples of peripheral blood were taken, and for ankylosing spondylitis patients, synovial fluid was collected as well. In total, the full study cohort was made up of roughly 110 healthy donors and 25 to 30 ankylosing spondylitis patients. The study at large found these results: Blood from ankylosing spondylitis patients appeared to be characterized by a TCR beta motif made up of several highly homologous amino acid variants. The disease-linked clones were reported to be significantly enriched in matched synovial fluid samples from ankylosing spondylitis patients. A CD8+ phenotype was shown by the disease-linked clones, which were found at relatively low frequencies in peripheral blood. Some TCR beta motif variants had previously been reported in synovial fluid and blood of reactive arthritis patients, which suggested common disease-initiation mechanisms.

In this sample, this clonotype turned up many times. Its antigen is not yet known. No base quality values were provided; no much bigger clone lies one nucleotide off. The CDR3 has 14 amino acids, counting the end cysteine and phenylalanine. Only the CDR3 DNA is retained, 42 bases long and in frame from the first base. Trimming at the junction amounts to 2 bases on V and 4 bases on J, and the germline ends lie 12 bases apart. CDR1 and CDR2 are drawn from the germline V gene (reference sequence): DFQATT, SNEGSKA. The sequencer listed for this sample is Illumina HiSeq 2500. Quantitative 5'-RACE with molecular barcodes was used to prepare TCR beta libraries. The authors processed their data as follows. To identify disease-linked TCR variants, a new computational method was used, one built on a probabilistic model of VDJ rearrangement. The public reads were run again by TCRdb, first through fastp at Q25 and then through MiXCR, and only productive beta chains were kept. Rows are unified per CDR3 protein, each entry keeping the most common DNA and genes. The authors' filters were not applied to this entry. This sample has more than 500,000 distinct CDR3 sequences in its table, and 5.3% of those were observed once. The ten largest clones represent around 3.5% of the sample.

This sequence uses TRBV20-1 and TRBJ2-4, and possibly TRBD1, on 5 matching bases. This TCR derives from a male donor with ankylosing spondylitis. The sequenced sample consisted of blood, either unsorted or a sorted T cell fraction (not recorded which). The nucleotide sequence is given as TGCAGTGCTAGACAACCAGACAGTAAAAACATTCAGTACTTC. Its coded protein is CSARQPDSKNIQYF.